One sample yielded the 23 T cell receptor beta chains listed below, sequenced in a study of blood T cell repertoires in COVID-19. Produced via immunoSEQ multiplex PCR; TCRdb's table is partial and in-frame only. The table shows under 250,000 clones, with 70% to 90% occurring only once. Input material: peripheral blood. The receptors stem from a woman between 50 and 59 years old with active or convalescent COVID-19.

The V and J genes are TRBV15 and TRBJ1-6; a weak D match, TRBD1 (6 bases). Trimming stripped 0 bases from V and 6 bases from J, with 9 bases between. The CDR3 spans 15 residues. Germline V CDR1 and CDR2: LNHNV, YYDKDF (reference sequence). Here the CDR3 reads CATSRDSRGNSPLHF. Written as DNA, the CDR3 is TGTGCCACCAGCAGAGATTCCAGGGGTAATTCACCCCTCCACTTT.

The chain carries TRBV7-6 and TRBJ1-2, with 7 bases matching TRBD1. The CDR3 runs 14 residues. Germline-derived CDR1 and CDR2 are SGHVS and FNYEAQ. V shed 4 bases, J shed 4 bases, and the junction held 6 bases outside the gene matches. The CDR3 reads CASSSGQDVYGYTF. In DNA form, the CDR3 reads TGTGCCAGCAGCTCCGGACAGGACGTCTATGGCTACACCTTC.

The V gene is TRBV30, the J gene TRBJ1-2; 12 positions match TRBD1. The V and J ends lost 6 bases and 7 bases, in that order; junction bases with no gene match: 12. The CDR3 totals 15 residues. Germline lookup yields CDR1 GTSNPN and CDR2 SVGIG (reference sequence). CDR3: CACKKKGTGGSGYTF. The CDR3 bases are TGTGCCTGTAAAAAAAAGGGGACAGGGGGCTCTGGCTACACCTTC.

This chain uses TRBV29-1 with TRBJ2-5, with D perhaps matching TRBD1 (6 bases). The CDR3 is made up of 12 amino acids. Germline assignment: CDR1 SQVTM and CDR2 ANQGSEA. V was shortened by 4 bases and J by 5 bases, with 11 bases between the two germline ends. CDR3 protein: CSVVGDIETQYF. The DNA for the CDR3 is TGCAGCGTTGTCGGGGACATTGAGACCCAGTACTTC.

A single count supports this clone. The chain combines TRBV5-4 with TRBJ2-7; 7 nucleotides align to TRBD1. Germline V gene data show CDR1 as SGHNT and CDR2 as YYREEE (reference sequence). There are 13 residues in the CDR3. Germline trimming cut 2 bases from V and 6 bases from J; bases unmatched to any gene: 5. CDR3: CASSFGEGAEQYF. The CDR3 coding sequence is TGTGCCAGCAGCTTTGGCGAGGGGGCCGAGCAGTACTTC.

This clone appeared once. The chain joins TRBV19 to TRBJ2-7; 8 nucleotides agree with TRBD1. Germline V CDR1 and CDR2: LNHDA, SQIVND (reference sequence). The CDR3 extends over 14 amino acids. V dropped 1 base and J dropped 1; count of bases not matched to a gene: 0. In DNA form, the CDR3 reads TGTGCCAGTAGTATAGGGACAGGGTCCTACGAGCAGTACTTC. As protein: CASSIGTGSYEQYF.

This clone was detected only once. The J gene is TRBJ2-3, the V gene TRBV5-4; TRBD2 agrees at 9 bases. This CDR3 is built from 15 residues. J was trimmed by 1 base and V by 1 base; bases with no gene match: 1. Germline V gene sequence: CDR1 SGHNT, CDR2 YYREEE (reference sequence). DNA for the CDR3: TGTGCCAGCAGCTTGTCTAGCGGGGGCACAGATACGCAGTATTTT. Translation gives CASSLSSGGTDTQYF.

The chain is built from TRBV6-5 and TRBJ1-2, with TRBD1 as a possible D gene (5 bases). Trimming removed 7 bases at V and 3 bases at J, with 15 bases between. The CDR3 has 14 amino acids. Germline V gives CDR1 MNHEY, CDR2 SVGAGI. The CDR3 DNA is TGTGCCAGCATTACTCGGGGGTTGGACTATGGCTACACCTTC. The encoded protein is CASITRGLDYGYTF.

The chain recombines TRBV29-1 with TRBJ1-4, with TRBD1 identical over 10 bases. Germline CDR1 and CDR2: SQVTM and ANQGSEA. The CDR3 runs 12 residues. V was pared by 6 bases and J by 7 bases, with 2 bases of the junction left unmatched. CDR3 coding DNA: TGCAGCGTCCGGGACAGGGGTGAAAAACTGTTTTTT. This translates into CSVRDRGEKLFF.

The chain employs TRBV20-1 and TRBJ2-1; D remains ambiguous. Trimming removed 0 bases at V and 10 bases at J, with 7 bases between. CDR1 and CDR2 (germline): DFQATT, SNEGSKA (reference sequence). The CDR3 runs to 11 residues. In DNA, the CDR3 is TGCAGTGCTAGAGAAATACGGGAGCAGTTCTTC. Its translation is CSAREIREQFF.

The V call is TRBV6-6, the J call TRBJ1-3, with D possibly TRBD1 on 6 matching bases. The length of the CDR3 is 14 residues. The V end lost 6 bases, the J end lost 2 bases, and 11 bases lay between the germline ends. Germline CDR1 and CDR2: MNHNY and SVGAGI (reference sequence). The CDR3 protein is CASRITGTGNTIYF. In nucleotides, the CDR3 is TGTGCCAGCAGGATTACAGGGACTGGAAACACCATATATTTT.

In its sample, this clone was seen a few times. The rearrangement links TRBV30 to TRBJ1-2, with no clear D. CDR1 and CDR2 from the germline V gene are GTSNPN and SVGIG (reference sequence). V was trimmed by 4 bases and J by 5 bases, leaving 17 bases between them. The CDR3 runs to 14 residues. CDR3 residues: CAWKPPPTGYGYTF. In nucleotides, the CDR3 is TGTGCCTGGAAGCCCCCCCCGACGGGATATGGCTACACCTTC.

This clone was recorded only once. The gene calls are TRBV28 and TRBJ2-7; 7 nucleotides align to TRBD1. V dropped 4 bases and J dropped 4; count of bases not matched to a gene: 4. The CDR3 loop spans 13 amino acids. Germline V lookup: CDR1 MDHEN, CDR2 SYDVKM. Here the CDR3 DNA reads TGTGCCAGCAGTTACAGGGGTCTATACGAGCAGTACTTC. Its translation is CASSYRGLYEQYF.

The chain has TRBV5-1 and TRBJ1-1; 7 bases line up with TRBD1. The germline CDR1 and CDR2 sequences are SGHRS and YFSETQ. This CDR3 is built from 14 residues. Trimming at V came to 7 bases and at J to 3 bases, leaving 9 bases not matched to a gene. The CDR3 DNA sequence: TGCGCCAGCTACCTGGACAGGCTAGACACTGAAGCTTTCTTT. This sequence encodes CASYLDRLDTEAFF. Together with reference TRBV5-1 and TRBJ1-1, the CDR3 gives the full variable domain: KAGVTQTPRYLIKTRGQQVTLSCSPISGHRSVSWYQQTPGQGLQFLFEYFSETQRNKGNFPGRFSGRQFSNSRSEMNVSTLELGDSALYLCASYLDRLDTEAFFGQGTRLTVV.

This chain uses TRBV28 with TRBJ1-4; 7 bases match TRBD1. V shed 5 bases and J 4 bases; nucleotides not matched to a gene: 7. Per the germline V gene, CDR1 is MDHEN and CDR2 is SYDVKM. This CDR3 spans 15 amino acids. For the CDR3, the DNA is TGTGCCAGCAGTCCTCCGGGACAGTTTAATGAAAAACTGTTTTTT. This codes for CASSPPGQFNEKLFF.

J is TRBJ2-3 and V is TRBV7-3; possible D gene TRBD2, 5 bases. Germline V gene data show CDR1 as SGHTA and CDR2 as FQGTGA. The V end was cut by 8 bases, the J end by 3 bases, with 9 bases between. The CDR3 covers 12 residues. The CDR3 nucleotides read TGTGCCAGCTCCCCGGGAACAGATACGCAGTATTTT. It encodes CASSPGTDTQYF.

V is TRBV6-5 and J is TRBJ1-5, with D maybe TRBD1 (5 bases). This CDR3 contains 14 residues. Trimming took 5 bases from V and 0 from J, leaving 8 bases between them. Germline values: CDR1 MNHEY, CDR2 SVGAGI. The CDR3, as DNA: TGTGCCAGCAGTCGACAGTCTAGCAATCAGCCCCAGCATTTT. Its translation: CASSRQSSNQPQHF.

This clone was detected once. The chain joins TRBV3-1 (or the pseudogene TRBV3-2) to TRBJ1-2; 12 positions agree with TRBD1. CDR1 is LGHDT and CDR2 is YNNKEL in the germline V gene (reference sequence). V was pared by 4 bases and J by 3 bases, with 9 bases of the junction left unmatched. CDR3 length: 17 residues. The chain's CDR3 is CASSPSGTGGVDYGYTF. The DNA of the CDR3 is TGTGCCAGCAGCCCTTCCGGGACAGGGGGCGTTGACTATGGCTACACCTTC.

The genes are TRBV5-1 and TRBJ2-7; D is possibly TRBD2 (6 bases). Germline assignment: CDR1 SGHRS and CDR2 YFSETQ. CDR3 size: 15 residues. Trimming cost V 2 bases and J 0 bases, with 12 bases left between them. DNA of the CDR3: TGCGCCAGCAGCTTAGGGACTTCAAGCTCCTACGAGCAGTACGTC. Residues: CASSLGTSSSYEQYV.

The V gene is TRBV2, the J gene TRBJ1-2; 9 bases are shared with TRBD1. CDR1 is SNHLY, CDR2 FYNNEI, per germline. V lost 8 bases, J lost 4 bases, and 2 bases stayed unmatched. This CDR3 region has 12 residues. The CDR3 here is CASRDRAYGYTF. Here the CDR3 DNA reads TGTGCCAGCCGGGACAGGGCCTATGGCTACACCTTC.

The J gene is TRBJ2-7, the V gene TRBV5-6; D may be TRBD1 (5 bases). CDR1 and CDR2 from the germline V gene are SGHDT and YYEEEE. The V end lost 1 base, the J end lost 3 bases, and 5 bases lay between the germline ends. The CDR3 covers 12 residues. CDR3 DNA sequence: TGTGCCAGCAGCTTGAGGGGCTACGAGCAGTACTTC. This sequence encodes CASSLRGYEQYF.

The chain uses TRBV9 and TRBJ2-1; D unresolved. Trimming took 3 bases from V and 4 from J, leaving 11 bases between them. The CDR3 loop spans 14 amino acids. Looked up from germline, CDR1 is SGDLS and CDR2 is YYNGEE. CDR3 nucleotide sequence: TGTGCCAGCAGCGCAAAGACTGAATACAATGAGCAGTTCTTC. Translating gives CASSAKTEYNEQFF.

This sequence joins TRBV19 and TRBJ2-3, with TRBD1 identical over 8 bases. Germline-derived CDR1 and CDR2 are LNHDA and SQIVND (reference sequence). V lost 5 bases and J lost 4; bases outside the gene matches: 8. The CDR3 runs 15 residues. The CDR3, as DNA: TGTGCCAGTAGTTTCGGACAGGGTTTCGCAGATACGCAGTATTTT. This encodes CASSFGQGFADTQYF.